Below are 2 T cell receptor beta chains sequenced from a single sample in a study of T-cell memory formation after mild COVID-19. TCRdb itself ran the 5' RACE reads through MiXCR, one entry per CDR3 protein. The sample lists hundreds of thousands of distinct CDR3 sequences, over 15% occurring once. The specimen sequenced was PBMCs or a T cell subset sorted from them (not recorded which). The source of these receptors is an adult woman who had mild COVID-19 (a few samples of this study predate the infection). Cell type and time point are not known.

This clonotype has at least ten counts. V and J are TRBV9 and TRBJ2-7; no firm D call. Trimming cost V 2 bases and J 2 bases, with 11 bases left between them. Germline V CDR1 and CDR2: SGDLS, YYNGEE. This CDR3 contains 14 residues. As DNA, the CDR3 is TGTGCCAGCAGCGTCGGATACGGGCCCTACGAGCAGTACTTC. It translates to CASSVGYGPYEQYF.

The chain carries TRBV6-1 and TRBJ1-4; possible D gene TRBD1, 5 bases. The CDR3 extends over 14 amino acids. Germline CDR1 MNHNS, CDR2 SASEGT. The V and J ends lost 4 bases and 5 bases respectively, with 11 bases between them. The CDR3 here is CASSASQGNEKLFF. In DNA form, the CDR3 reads TGTGCCAGCAGTGCCTCCCAGGGAAATGAAAAACTGTTTTTT.